The clone carrying this T cell receptor (beta chain) was seen repeatedly, ten times or more. What it binds is unknown. The entry originates in a study of CD8+CD57+ T cells in acquired aplastic anemia. In the study overall: Sorted CD4+ and CD8+ cell DNA averaged around 3.3 ug. Study-wide results and caveats: Patients were compared with controls for CD8+ Simpson's diversity, and no significant difference emerged. Patients and controls shared some 30 CD8+ CDR3 sequences, highly expressed in patients.

Genomic DNA templated the TCR beta VDJ and CDR3 profiling. TCRdb called the reads again in MiXCR, with one record for every CDR3 protein. The sample gives a few hundred thousand distinct CDR3 sequences, about half of which show up once; just under 20% is in the top ten. The authors sequenced patients whose flow cytometry had shown CD8+CD57+ cell expansion. At the time of blood sampling, patients had not yet received any therapy. Germline-derived CDR1 and CDR2 are SNHLY and FYNNEI. V lost 4 bases and J 0 bases, leaving 19 bases between the germline ends. There are 19 residues in the CDR3. The clonotype comes from a human donor with aplastic anemia. The specimen sequenced was sorted CD4+, CD8+, or CD8+CD57+ T cells (not recorded which) from PBMCs. The chain employs TRBV2 and TRBJ2-6; D is possibly TRBD1 (6 bases). Here the CDR3 reads CASSGRGGPSSSGANVLTF. The CDR3 nucleotides are TGTGCCAGCAGTGGGAGAGGGGGACCCTCGAGCTCTGGGGCCAACGTCCTGACTTTC.